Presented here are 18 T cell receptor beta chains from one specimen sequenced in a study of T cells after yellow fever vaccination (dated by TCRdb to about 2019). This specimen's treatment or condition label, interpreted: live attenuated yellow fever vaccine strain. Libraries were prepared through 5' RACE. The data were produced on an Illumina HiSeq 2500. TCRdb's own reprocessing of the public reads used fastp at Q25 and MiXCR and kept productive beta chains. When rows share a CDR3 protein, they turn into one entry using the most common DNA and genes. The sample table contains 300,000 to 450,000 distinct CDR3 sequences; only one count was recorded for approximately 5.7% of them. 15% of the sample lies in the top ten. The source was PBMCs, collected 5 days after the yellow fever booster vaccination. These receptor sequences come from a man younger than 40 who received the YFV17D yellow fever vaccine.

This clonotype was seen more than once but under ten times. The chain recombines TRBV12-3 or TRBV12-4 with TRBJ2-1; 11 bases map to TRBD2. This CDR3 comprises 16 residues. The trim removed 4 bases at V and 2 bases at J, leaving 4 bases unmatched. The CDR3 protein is CASSSLAGVAYNEQFF. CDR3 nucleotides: TGTGCCAGCAGTTCACTAGCGGGAGTAGCCTACAATGAGCAGTTCTTC.

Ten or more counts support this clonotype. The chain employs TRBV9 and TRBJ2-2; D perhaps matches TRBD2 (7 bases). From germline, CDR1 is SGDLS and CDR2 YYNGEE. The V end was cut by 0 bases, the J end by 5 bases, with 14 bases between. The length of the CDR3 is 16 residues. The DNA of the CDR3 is TGTGCCAGCAGCGTAGTAGGGGGGGCGGGGACCGGGGAGCTGTTTTTT. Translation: CASSVVGGAGTGELFF.

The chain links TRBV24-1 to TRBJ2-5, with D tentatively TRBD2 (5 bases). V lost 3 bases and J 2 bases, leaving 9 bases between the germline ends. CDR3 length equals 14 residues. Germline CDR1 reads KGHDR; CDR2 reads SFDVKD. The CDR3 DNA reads TGTGCCACCAGTGATCCGACTATACAAGAGACCCAGTACTTC. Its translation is CATSDPTIQETQYF.

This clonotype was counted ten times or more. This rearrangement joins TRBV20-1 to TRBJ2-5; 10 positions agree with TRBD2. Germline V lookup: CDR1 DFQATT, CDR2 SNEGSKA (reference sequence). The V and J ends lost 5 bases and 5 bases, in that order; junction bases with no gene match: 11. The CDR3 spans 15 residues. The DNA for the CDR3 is TGCAGTGCTGAGGGGGACCTAGCGGGAGTTGAGACCCAGTACTTC. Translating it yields CSAEGDLAGVETQYF.

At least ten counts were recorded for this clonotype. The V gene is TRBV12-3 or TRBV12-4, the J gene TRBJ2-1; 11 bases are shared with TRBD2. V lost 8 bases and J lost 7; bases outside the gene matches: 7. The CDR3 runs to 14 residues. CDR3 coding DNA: TGTGCCAGCTATACTAGCGGGGGATGGAATGAGCAGTTCTTC. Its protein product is CASYTSGGWNEQFF.

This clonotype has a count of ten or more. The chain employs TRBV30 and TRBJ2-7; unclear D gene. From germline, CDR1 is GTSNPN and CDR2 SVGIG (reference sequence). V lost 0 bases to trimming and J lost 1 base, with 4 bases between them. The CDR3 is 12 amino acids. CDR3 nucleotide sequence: TGTGCCTGGAGTGTCGGATCCTACGAGCAGTACTTC. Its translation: CAWSVGSYEQYF.

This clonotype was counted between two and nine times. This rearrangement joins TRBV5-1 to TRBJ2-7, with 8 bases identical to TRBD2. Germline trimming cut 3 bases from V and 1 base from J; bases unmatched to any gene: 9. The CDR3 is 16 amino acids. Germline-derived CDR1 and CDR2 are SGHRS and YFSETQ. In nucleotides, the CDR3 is TGCGCCAGCAGCTGGAGGGGGAGCGGGAGTTCCTACGAGCAGTACTTC. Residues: CASSWRGSGSSYEQYF. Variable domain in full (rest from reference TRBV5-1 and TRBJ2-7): KAGVTQTPRYLIKTRGQQVTLSCSPISGHRSVSWYQQTPGQGLQFLFEYFSETQRNKGNFPGRFSGRQFSNSRSEMNVSTLELGDSALYLCASSWRGSGSSYEQYFGPGTRLTVT.

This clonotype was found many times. The CDR3 DNA is TGTGCCAGCAGCCAACCTCTCCGGCGGAGACAAAATGACAATGAGCAGTTCTTC. This codes for CASSQPLRRRQNDNEQFF. The rearrangement joins TRBV3-1 to TRBJ2-1; D uncertain. CDR1 and CDR2 from the germline V gene are LGHDT and YNNKEL (reference sequence). This CDR3 has 18 amino acids. V was pared by 2 bases and J by 5 bases, with 22 bases between.

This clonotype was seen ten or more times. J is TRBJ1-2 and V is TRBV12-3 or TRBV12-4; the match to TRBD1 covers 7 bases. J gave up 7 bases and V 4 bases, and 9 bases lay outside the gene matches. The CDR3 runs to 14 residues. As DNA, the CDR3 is TGTGCCAGCAGTTCTTACAGGGGATCGGCTGGCTACACCTTC. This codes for CASSSYRGSAGYTF.

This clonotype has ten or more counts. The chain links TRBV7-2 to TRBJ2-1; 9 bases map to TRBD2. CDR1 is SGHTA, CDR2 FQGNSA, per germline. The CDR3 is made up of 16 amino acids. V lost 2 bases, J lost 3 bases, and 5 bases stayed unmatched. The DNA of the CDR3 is TGTGCCAGCAGCTTATTTGCGGGAGGGGACTACAATGAGCAGTTCTTC. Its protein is CASSLFAGGDYNEQFF.

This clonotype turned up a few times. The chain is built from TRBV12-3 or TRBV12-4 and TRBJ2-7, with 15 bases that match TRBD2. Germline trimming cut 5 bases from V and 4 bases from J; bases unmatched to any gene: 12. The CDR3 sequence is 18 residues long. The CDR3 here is CASSRFRTSGRADYEQYF. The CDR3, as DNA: TGTGCCAGCAGTCGCTTCCGGACTAGCGGGAGGGCCGATTACGAGCAGTACTTC.

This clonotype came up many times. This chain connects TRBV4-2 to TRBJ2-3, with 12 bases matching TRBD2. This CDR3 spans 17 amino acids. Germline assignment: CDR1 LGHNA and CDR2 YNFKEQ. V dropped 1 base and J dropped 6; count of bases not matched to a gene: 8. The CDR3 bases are TGTGCCAGCAGCCAAGTCTCGCGACTAGCGGGAGCGGATACGCAGTATTTT. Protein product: CASSQVSRLAGADTQYF.

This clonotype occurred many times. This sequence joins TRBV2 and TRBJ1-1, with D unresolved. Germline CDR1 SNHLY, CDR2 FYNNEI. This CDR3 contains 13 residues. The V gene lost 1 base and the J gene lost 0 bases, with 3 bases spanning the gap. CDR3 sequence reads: CASSEGLNTEAFF. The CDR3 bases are TGTGCCAGCAGTGAAGGGCTGAACACTGAAGCTTTCTTT.

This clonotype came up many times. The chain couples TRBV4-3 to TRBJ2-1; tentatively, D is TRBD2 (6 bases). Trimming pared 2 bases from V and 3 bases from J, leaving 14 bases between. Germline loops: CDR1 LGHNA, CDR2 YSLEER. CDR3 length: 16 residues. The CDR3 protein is CASSQTTGTHYNEQFF. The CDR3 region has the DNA TGCGCCAGCAGCCAAACCACCGGGACTCACTACAATGAGCAGTTCTTC.

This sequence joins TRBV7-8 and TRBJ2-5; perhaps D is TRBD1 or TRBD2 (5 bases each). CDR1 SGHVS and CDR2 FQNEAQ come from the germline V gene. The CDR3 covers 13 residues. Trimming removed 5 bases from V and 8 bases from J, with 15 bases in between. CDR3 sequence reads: CASSGINRDTQYF. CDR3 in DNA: TGTGCCAGCAGCGGCATCAACCGGGACACCCAGTACTTC. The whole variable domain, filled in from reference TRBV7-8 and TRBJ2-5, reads GAGVSQSPRYKVAKRGQDVALRCDPISGHVSLFWYQQALGQGPEFLTYFQNEAQLDKSGLPSDRFFAERPEGSVSTLKIQRTQQEDSAVYLCASSGINRDTQYFGPGTRLLVL.

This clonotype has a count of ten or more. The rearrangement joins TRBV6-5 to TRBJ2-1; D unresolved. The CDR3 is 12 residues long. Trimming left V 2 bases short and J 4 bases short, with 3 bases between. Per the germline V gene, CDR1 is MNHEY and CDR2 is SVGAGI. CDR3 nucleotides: TGTGCCAGCAGTTACGGGTACAATGAGCAGTTCTTC. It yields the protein CASSYGYNEQFF.

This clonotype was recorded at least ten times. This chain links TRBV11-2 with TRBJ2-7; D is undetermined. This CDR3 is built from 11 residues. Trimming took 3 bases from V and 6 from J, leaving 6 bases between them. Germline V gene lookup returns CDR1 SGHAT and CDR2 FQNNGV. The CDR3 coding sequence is TGTGCCAGCAGCTTGAGTCTCGAGCAGTACTTC. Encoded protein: CASSLSLEQYF.

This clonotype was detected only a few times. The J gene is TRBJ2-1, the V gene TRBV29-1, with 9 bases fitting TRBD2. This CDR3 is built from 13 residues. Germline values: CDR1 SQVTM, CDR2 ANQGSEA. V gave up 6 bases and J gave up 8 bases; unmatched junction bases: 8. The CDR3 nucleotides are TGCAGCGTCGCAGGGACTAGCAGTCATGAGCAGTTCTTC. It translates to CSVAGTSSHEQFF.